The 24 T cell receptor beta chains listed next were all sequenced from one sample in a study of shared clonotypes between healthy human individuals. This table comes from immunoSEQ multiplex PCR, and its TCRdb copy is limited to in-frame clones, with some not included. The table has around 1.9 million clones, 90% to 95% seen once. Terminally differentiated effector memory CD45RA+ cells were left out of the naive CD8 fraction, which was CD45RO-negative and positively selected for CCR7. Sequencing input: naive CD8+ T cells from PBMCs. All receptors derive from a man aged 18 to 29 in good health. Some clones in this sample may be carry-over from other donors' samples.

The chain recombines TRBV12-5 with TRBJ2-3; 11 nucleotides line up with TRBD2. The J segment lost 0 bases and the V segment lost 6 bases, leaving 5 bases of the junction unmatched. The CDR3 is 16 amino acids. CDR1 is LGHNT and CDR2 is FRNRAP in the germline V gene. The CDR3 DNA reads as TGTGCTAGTGGACTAGCGGGAGCGCTGAGCACAGATACGCAGTATTTT. Protein: CASGLAGALSTDTQYF.

The chain is built from TRBV14 and TRBJ1-2, with D perhaps matching TRBD1 (6 bases). The CDR3 is 16 amino acids. CDR1 is SGHDN, CDR2 FVKESK, per germline. V was trimmed by 4 bases and J by 8 bases, leaving 23 bases between them. CDR3 nucleotide sequence: TGTGCCAGCAGCCGTCGTACAGATGGACAGCCGAGCGGCTACACCTTC. It translates to CASSRRTDGQPSGYTF.

This chain connects TRBV18 to TRBJ2-7, with 8 bases lining up with TRBD1. This CDR3 has 14 amino acids. The germline V gene has CDR1 KGHSH and CDR2 LQKENI. Trimming took 4 bases from V and 3 from J; bases not matched to a gene: 5. The CDR3 protein is CASSQDRGSYEQYF. The CDR3 bases are TGTGCCAGCTCACAAGACAGGGGTAGCTACGAGCAGTACTTC.

The chain carries TRBV11-2 and TRBJ2-4; no definite D call. The CDR3 is made up of 14 amino acids. V was trimmed by 1 base and J by 0 bases, leaving 4 bases between them. Germline-derived CDR1 and CDR2 are SGHAT and FQNNGV. In DNA, the CDR3 is TGTGCCAGCAGCTTAGTGGGAGCCAAAAACATTCAGTACTTC. Its translation: CASSLVGAKNIQYF.

This clone occurred once. The V gene is TRBV4-1, the J gene TRBJ2-1, with 15 bases aligning to TRBD2. CDR1 MGHRA and CDR2 YSYEKL come from the germline V gene. V was pared by 2 bases and J by 10 bases, with 9 bases of the junction left unmatched. This CDR3 has 17 residues. Here the CDR3 reads CASSQQAGLAGGEEQFF. The CDR3 nucleotides read TGCGCCAGCAGCCAACAGGCGGGACTAGCGGGAGGTGAAGAGCAGTTCTTC.

The chain couples TRBV28 to TRBJ1-2; D might be TRBD1 (6 bases). The CDR3 has 16 amino acids. Germline V gives CDR1 MDHEN, CDR2 SYDVKM. Deletions cut 1 base from V and 2 bases from J, with 14 bases between. CDR3 sequence: CASSLSMQGWNYGYTF. CDR3 DNA: TGTGCCAGCAGTTTATCTATGCAGGGGTGGAACTATGGCTACACCTTC.

The chain combines TRBV28 with TRBJ1-2; no firm D call. V dropped 5 bases and J dropped 3 bases, with 10 bases sitting between them. Germline V CDR1 and CDR2: MDHEN, SYDVKM. The CDR3 is made up of 13 amino acids. The DNA of the CDR3 is TGTGCCAGCAGTACGAGGTCTGACTATGGCTACACCTTC. Its translation: CASSTRSDYGYTF.

The chain employs TRBV5-1 and TRBJ2-7; 7 bases agree with TRBD2. The ends lost 1 base at V and 6 bases at J; junction bases unmatched: 19. The CDR3 length is 18 residues. The germline gives CDR1 SGHRS, CDR2 YFSETQ. The DNA for the CDR3 is TGCGCCAGCAGCTTGAGAGGGGCGGGCGGGAGCCCCGACAGCGAGCAGTACTTC. Its translation: CASSLRGAGGSPDSEQYF.

The chain links TRBV6-5 to TRBJ1-2, with D possibly matching TRBD1 (5 bases). The CDR3 contains 14 residues. Germline V CDR1 and CDR2: MNHEY, SVGAGI. Trimming left V 5 bases short and J 6 bases short, with 16 bases between. CDR3: CASSTLGGGHGYTF. The CDR3 DNA sequence: TGTGCCAGCAGTACCCTTGGGGGGGGTCATGGCTACACCTTC.

The rearrangement joins TRBV29-1 to TRBJ2-1; a possible D gene is TRBD1 (6 bases). The CDR3 runs 15 residues. Germline V gene data show CDR1 as SQVTM and CDR2 as ANQGSEA. Trimming removed 0 bases from V and 3 bases from J, with 12 bases in between. This chain's CDR3 is CSVEEQGLYYNEQFF. The CDR3 region has the DNA TGCAGCGTTGAAGAGCAGGGGCTCTACTACAATGAGCAGTTCTTC.

The rearrangement uses TRBV7-2 and TRBJ2-7; TRBD1 aligns across 10 bases. The CDR3 runs 15 residues. CDR1 and CDR2 from the germline V gene are SGHTA and FQGNSA. J lost 5 bases, V lost 1 base, and 5 bases had no gene match. Written as DNA, the CDR3 is TGTGCCAGCAGCTTAGTCCCGACAGGGGGCGACGAGCAGTACTTC. Amino acids: CASSLVPTGGDEQYF.

The rearrangement links TRBV6-1 to TRBJ2-1; 7 nucleotides match TRBD2. V dropped 10 bases and J dropped 3; count of bases not matched to a gene: 6. CDR1 and CDR2 (germline): MNHNS, SASEGT. The CDR3 loop spans 13 amino acids. The CDR3 here is CATGTTNYNEQFF. In DNA, the CDR3 is TGTGCCACCGGGACTACAAACTACAATGAGCAGTTCTTC.

This clone was observed once. The rearrangement links TRBV19 to TRBJ2-1; D perhaps matches TRBD2 (6 bases). Germline CDR1 reads LNHDA; CDR2 reads SQIVND (reference sequence). Trimming removed 1 base at V and 0 bases at J, with 10 bases between. The CDR3 spans 16 residues. The CDR3 protein is CASSIGRGSSYNEQFF. For the CDR3, the DNA is TGTGCCAGTAGTATAGGGCGGGGAAGCTCCTACAATGAGCAGTTCTTC.

As to this clone: Other DNA sequences from this sample encode an identical CDR3 as well. This chain uses TRBV29-1 with TRBJ2-7, with 8 bases aligning to TRBD1. The trim removed 4 bases at V and 1 base at J, leaving 3 bases unmatched. The CDR3 consists of 13 residues. CDR1 SQVTM and CDR2 ANQGSEA come from the germline V gene. CDR3 nucleotide sequence: TGCAGCGTTGTTACAGGGGGATCCTACGAGCAGTACTTC. The encoded protein is CSVVTGGSYEQYF.

The J gene is TRBJ1-1, the V gene TRBV7-9; D call uncertain. The CDR3 length is 12 residues. CDR1 and CDR2 from the germline V gene are SEHNR and FQNEAQ (reference sequence). V lost 5 bases, J lost 11 bases, and 15 bases lay in between. CDR3 bases: TGTGCCAGCAGCCCGGGCTCCCAAGGGGCTTTCTTT. Translation: CASSPGSQGAFF. Together with reference TRBV7-9 and TRBJ1-1, the CDR3 gives the full variable domain: DTGVSQNPRHKITKRGQNVTFRCDPISEHNRLYWYRQTLGQGPEFLTYFQNEAQLEKSRLLSDRFSAERPKGSFSTLEIQRTEQGDSAMYLCASSPGSQGAFFGQGTRLTVV.

V usage is TRBV2 and J usage is TRBJ2-5; D remains ambiguous. The CDR3 is 15 residues long. V was shortened by 7 bases and J by 0 bases, with 15 bases between the two germline ends. Germline CDR1 SNHLY, CDR2 FYNNEI. DNA for the CDR3: TGTGCCAGCACCTGGGCCACAACTCACCAAGAGACCCAGTACTTC. Its protein product is CASTWATTHQETQYF. Looking up the rest from reference TRBV2 and TRBJ2-5 gives the full variable domain: EPEVTQTPSHQVTQMGQEVILRCVPISNHLYFYWYRQILGQKVEFLVSFYNNEISEKSEIFDDQFSVERPDGSNFTLKIRSTKLEDSAMYFCASTWATTHQETQYFGPGTRLLVL.

This clone was observed a single time. This chain links TRBV28 with TRBJ2-5; D gene uncertain. Germline CDR1 MDHEN, CDR2 SYDVKM. The CDR3 consists of 11 residues. The ends were cut back, 4 bases at V and 7 bases at J, with 7 bases in the middle. CDR3 in amino acids: CASSSWWTQYF. The CDR3 coding sequence is TGTGCCAGCAGTTCCTGGTGGACCCAGTACTTC.

The chain combines TRBV10-3 with TRBJ2-2; possibly TRBD2 for D (5 bases). The CDR3 contains 14 residues. The V end was cut by 8 bases, the J end by 3 bases, with 13 bases between. Germline V gene lookup returns CDR1 ENHRY and CDR2 SYGVKD. The chain's CDR3 is CAIGPREDTGELFF. The CDR3 DNA sequence: TGTGCCATCGGGCCCCGGGAAGACACCGGGGAGCTGTTTTTT.

CDR3: CASSEQTSGSRKTQYF. The CDR3 coding sequence is TGCGCCAGCAGTGAGCAGACTAGCGGGAGTAGGAAGACCCAGTACTTC. The V gene is TRBV10-2, the J gene TRBJ2-5, with 12 bases matching TRBD2. This CDR3 has 16 amino acids. The germline V gene encodes CDR1 WSHSY and CDR2 SAAADI. Germline trimming cut 2 bases from V and 6 bases from J; bases unmatched to any gene: 7.

V usage is TRBV28 and J usage is TRBJ1-5; D remains unclear. The germline gives CDR1 MDHEN, CDR2 SYDVKM. With 5 bases removed from V and 2 bases from J, the gap between germline ends came to 13 bases. CDR3 size: 15 residues. The CDR3 coding sequence is TGTGCCAGCAGTACTCGGACTGGGGGCAATCAGCCCCAGCATTTT. This translates into CASSTRTGGNQPQHF.

The genes are TRBV21-1 and TRBJ2-7; TRBD2, the table's D call, lacks a check against the DNA. TRBV21-1 is noted as a pseudogene. The CDR3 consists of 14 residues. CDR3 bases: TGTGCCAGCAGCACCGGAGCGGGAGACTACGAGCAGTACTTC. Translation gives CASSTGAGDYEQYF.

The CDR3 nucleotides are TGCGCCAGCAGCCAAGAGCAGATGGAGCGGGAGGGCTCCTACGAGCAGTACTTC. Its translation: CASSQEQMEREGSYEQYF. V usage is TRBV4-3 and J usage is TRBJ2-7; 10 nucleotides agree with TRBD2. The CDR3 length is 18 residues. The V gene end was trimmed by 0 bases and the J gene end by 0 bases; junction bases not matched to a gene: 8. Germline loops: CDR1 LGHNA, CDR2 YSLEER.

This chain links TRBV27 with TRBJ2-5; D is possibly TRBD1 (6 bases). Between the trimmed V and J ends, which lost 2 bases and 1 base, there was a span of 20 bases. The germline V gene encodes CDR1 MNHEY and CDR2 SMNVEV (reference sequence). This CDR3 comprises 18 residues. The CDR3 spells CASSLIGLRGLSQETQYF. CDR3 in DNA: TGTGCCAGCAGTTTAATTGGTTTGAGGGGGTTGAGCCAAGAGACCCAGTACTTC.

This clone was detected only once. J is TRBJ2-4 and V is TRBV27; 10 bases line up with TRBD1. The germline V gene encodes CDR1 MNHEY and CDR2 SMNVEV (reference sequence). The CDR3 consists of 13 residues. J was trimmed by 7 bases and V by 4 bases; bases with no gene match: 1. CDR3 DNA sequence: TGTGCCAGCAGTTGGGACAGGGGTAACATTCAGTACTTC. Amino acids: CASSWDRGNIQYF.